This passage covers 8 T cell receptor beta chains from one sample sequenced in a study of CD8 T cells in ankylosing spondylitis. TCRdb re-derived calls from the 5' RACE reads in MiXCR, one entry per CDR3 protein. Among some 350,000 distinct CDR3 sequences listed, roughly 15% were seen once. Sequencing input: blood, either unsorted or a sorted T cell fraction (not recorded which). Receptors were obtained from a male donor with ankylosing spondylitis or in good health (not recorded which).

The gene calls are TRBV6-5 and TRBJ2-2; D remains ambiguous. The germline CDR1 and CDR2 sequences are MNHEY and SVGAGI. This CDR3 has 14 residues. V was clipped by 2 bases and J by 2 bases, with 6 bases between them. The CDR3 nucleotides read TGTGCCAGCAGTTACAACTCCAACACCGGGGAGCTGTTTTTT. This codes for CASSYNSNTGELFF.

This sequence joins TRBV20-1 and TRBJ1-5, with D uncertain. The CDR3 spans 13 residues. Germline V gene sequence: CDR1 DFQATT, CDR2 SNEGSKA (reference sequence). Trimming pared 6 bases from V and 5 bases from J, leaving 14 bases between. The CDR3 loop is CSARQELDQPQHF. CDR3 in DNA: TGCAGTGCGAGACAAGAACTCGATCAGCCCCAGCATTTT.

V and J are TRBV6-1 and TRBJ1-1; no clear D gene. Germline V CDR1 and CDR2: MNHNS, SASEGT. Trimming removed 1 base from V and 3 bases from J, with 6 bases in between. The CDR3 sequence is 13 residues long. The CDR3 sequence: CASSEEADTEAFF. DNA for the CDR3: TGTGCCAGCAGTGAAGAGGCGGACACTGAAGCTTTCTTT.

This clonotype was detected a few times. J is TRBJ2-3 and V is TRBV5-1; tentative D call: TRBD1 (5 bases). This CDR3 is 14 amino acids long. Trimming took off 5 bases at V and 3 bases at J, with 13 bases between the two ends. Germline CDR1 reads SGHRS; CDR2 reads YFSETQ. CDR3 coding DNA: TGCGCCAGCAGATGGGGCGGACCGACAGATACGCAGTATTTT. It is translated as CASRWGGPTDTQYF.

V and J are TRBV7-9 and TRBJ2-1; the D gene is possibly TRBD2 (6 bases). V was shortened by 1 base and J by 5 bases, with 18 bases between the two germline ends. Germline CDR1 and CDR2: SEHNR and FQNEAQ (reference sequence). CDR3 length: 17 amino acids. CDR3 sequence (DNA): TGTGCCAGCAGCTTAGGAACCTCCAGCGGGCGCAACAATGAGCAGTTCTTC. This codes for CASSLGTSSGRNNEQFF. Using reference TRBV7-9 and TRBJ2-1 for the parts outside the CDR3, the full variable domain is DTGVSQNPRHKITKRGQNVTFRCDPISEHNRLYWYRQTLGQGPEFLTYFQNEAQLEKSRLLSDRFSAERPKGSFSTLEIQRTEQGDSAMYLCASSLGTSSGRNNEQFFGPGTRLTVL.

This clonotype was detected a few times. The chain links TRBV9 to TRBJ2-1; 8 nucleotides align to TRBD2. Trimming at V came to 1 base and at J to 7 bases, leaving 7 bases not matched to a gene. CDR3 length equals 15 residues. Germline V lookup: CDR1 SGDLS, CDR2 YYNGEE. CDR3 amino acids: CASSVPSGGKNEQFF. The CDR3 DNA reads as TGTGCCAGCAGCGTACCAAGCGGGGGAAAAAATGAGCAGTTCTTC.

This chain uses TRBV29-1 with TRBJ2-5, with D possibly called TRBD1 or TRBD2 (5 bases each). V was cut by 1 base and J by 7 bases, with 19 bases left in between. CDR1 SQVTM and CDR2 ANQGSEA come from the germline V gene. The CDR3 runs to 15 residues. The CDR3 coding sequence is TGCAGCGTTGAAGGGGGGACGACGGCCCAATTGACCCAGTACTTC. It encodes CSVEGGTTAQLTQYF.

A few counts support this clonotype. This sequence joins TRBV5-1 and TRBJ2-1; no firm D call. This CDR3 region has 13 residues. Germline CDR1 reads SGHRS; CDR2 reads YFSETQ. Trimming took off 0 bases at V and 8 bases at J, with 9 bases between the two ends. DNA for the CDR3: TGCGCCAGCAGCTTGGAGGTTGTCGATGAGCAGTTCTTC. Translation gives CASSLEVVDEQFF.